The 8 T cell receptor beta chains below were found in one sample sequenced in a study of Graves' ophthalmopathy and Graves' hyperthyroidism. RNA transcripts were the template, and TCR beta CDR3 regions were amplified from them. RT-PCR was first run with HTBI primers, then multiplex PCR in a second round. TCRdb re-called the multiplex PCR reads with MiXCR, one entry per CDR3 protein. The data contain roughly 500,000 distinct CDR3 sequences, approximately 15% of them singletons. The sample was blood. The receptors were sampled from a woman between 25 and 40 years old with Graves' ophthalmopathy.

In its sample, this clonotype was seen many times. The chain is built from TRBV12-3 or TRBV12-4 and TRBJ2-7; the match to TRBD2 covers 9 bases. The V gene end was trimmed by 3 bases and the J gene end by 4 bases; junction bases not matched to a gene: 7. The CDR3 is 15 residues long. The chain's CDR3 is CASSFSGLAGYEQYF. The CDR3 DNA follows: TGTGCCAGCAGTTTTTCCGGGCTAGCGGGGTACGAGCAGTACTTC.

The table lists this clonotype with many counts. The chain couples TRBV5-1 to TRBJ2-5; TRBD2 matches at 7 bases. Germline V lookup: CDR1 SGHRS, CDR2 YFSETQ. The CDR3 contains 13 residues. With V trimmed by 3 bases and J by 5 bases, 4 bases remained unmatched. The CDR3 spells CASSSRGLETQYF. CDR3 DNA: TGCGCCAGCAGCTCGCGGGGGTTGGAGACCCAGTACTTC.

In its sample, this clonotype was seen many times. The chain joins TRBV6-1 to TRBJ2-5; D ambiguous. The CDR3 has 14 residues. Looked up from germline, CDR1 is MNHNS and CDR2 is SASEGT. Trimming took off 6 bases at V and 4 bases at J, with 15 bases between the two ends. The CDR3 DNA reads TGTGCCAGCAGACCTCCGGTCGTCGGAGAGACCCAGTACTTC. Its translation is CASRPPVVGETQYF.

This clonotype has just a few counts. The chain combines TRBV5-8 with TRBJ2-7; weak D call: TRBD1 (6 bases). CDR3 length: 11 amino acids. Looked up from germline, CDR1 is SGHTS and CDR2 is YDEGEE. CDR3 loop: CASSFQGSPFV. The DNA of the CDR3 is TGTGCCAGCAGCTTCCAGGGGAGTCCCTTCGTC.

In this sample, this clonotype turned up many times. The DNA is omitted, as the CDR3 cannot be located on it reliably, and the CDR3 follows TCRdb's listing. The chain joins TRBV28 to TRBJ2-7; no check of the table's D call, TRBD1, against the DNA was made. The length of the CDR3 is 13 amino acids, counting both ends. The germline CDR1 and CDR2 sequences are MDHEN and SYDVKM. The CDR3: CASSLSFGRGSHF.

This clonotype was observed at least ten times. This chain links TRBV4-1 with TRBJ2-7, with D tentatively TRBD1 or TRBD2 (5 bases each). The CDR3 covers 15 residues. Per the germline V gene, CDR1 is MGHRA and CDR2 is YSYEKL. The germline V and J ends were trimmed by 2 bases and 4 bases, with 15 bases remaining between them. CDR3 amino acids: CASSQRDGGNYEQYF. Here the CDR3 DNA reads TGCGCCAGCAGCCAAAGGGACGGCGGTAATTACGAGCAGTACTTC.

At least ten counts were recorded for this clonotype. V usage is TRBV7-6 and J usage is TRBJ2-7, with D unresolved. There are 13 residues in the CDR3. In germline, CDR1 is SGHVS, CDR2 FNYEAQ. V shed 5 bases and J shed 2 bases, with 10 bases lying between them. The CDR3 DNA sequence: TGTGCCAGCAGCCCACCCAATACCTACGAGCAGTACTTC. Its protein product is CASSPPNTYEQYF.

In this sample, this clonotype turned up a few times. The junction does not match germline at one end; this may be a read error. The DNA for the CDR3 is TGTGCCAGTAGTATGCGCGACAGGGTAAACATTAAGTACTTC. This gives the protein CASSMRDRVNIKYF. The chain carries TRBV19 and TRBJ2-4; 7 nucleotides match TRBD1. CDR3 length: 14 residues. CDR1 and CDR2 from the germline V gene are LNHDA and SQIVND (reference sequence).